This T cell receptor beta chain is from a study of shared clonotypes between healthy human individuals (dated by TCRdb to the early 2020s). In the study overall: Two women and a few men aged 18 to 49 years were included in the cohort. For each donor, CD4 naive and CD4 memory were each run on three plates, CD8 naive on two plates, and CD8 memory on one plate. To estimate repertoire size and how much clonotype sharing occurs between individuals, the study deeply sequenced the blood TCR repertoires of about five healthy adults. To increase sequencing depth and limit assay-specific biases, TCR repertoire library preparation and sequencing were carried out by different laboratories using diverse techniques. Leukapheresis yielded between about 0.8 and 8.9 billion PBMCs per donor.

In its sample, this clone was seen a few times. The target of this receptor is not known. No base qualities exist here, and no much larger clone lies one base off it. The donors were healthy, HIV-negative adults with no recently reported acute infections or vaccinations. Every donor was a Caucasian adult residing in Nashville, Tennessee, USA. Magnetic negative selection was used to enrich CD4+ T cells, after which naive cells were positively selected on CD45RA and the negative fraction became the memory subset. Blood was obtained by leukapheresis, after which PBMCs were separated by Ficoll-Histopaque density gradient centrifugation and cryopreserved in liquid nitrogen vapor phase. Analytical flow cytometry was used to check the purity and quantity of each magnetically sorted T cell population. Genomic DNA was isolated from each sorted fraction and quantified by UV absorbance on a Nanodrop 2000c. Using the deep immunoSEQ assay, TCR CDR3 regions were amplified from genomic DNA by multiplex PCR. For each cell subset, the extracted genomic DNA was distributed evenly across all wells of several immunoSEQ 96-well plates, and each plate served as one replicate. For sorted subsets, approximately 190 ng of genomic DNA, equivalent to around 29,000 T cell genomes, went into each replicate PCR. Purified libraries were measured with a Qubit 3.0 fluorometer, size-checked on a Bioanalyzer 2100, and measured again with the KAPA Library Quantification kit. Each immunoSEQ 96-well plate was sequenced on its own single-read 150-cycle Illumina NextSeq 550 flow cell. In the source study's methods: The immunoSEQ output contained only junctional sequences without quality scores, so filtering could not match that applied to full-length reads. Sequences were annotated with PyIR, a Python wrapper for IgBLAST v1.9, and V/J genes and CDR3 were assigned using IMGT germline references. Reads were filtered out if the reads had weak V/J assignments (E-value above 1e-6), no CDR3, stop codons, out-of-frame junctions, or ambiguous translated residues. V3J clonotypes were defined by identical inferred V gene, J gene, and CDR3 amino acid sequence. To compute the percentage overlap between repertoires, the number of shared unique clonotypes was divided by the size of the smaller repertoire. Three approaches were used to assess repertoire richness: RTK rarefaction, the Chao1 estimator, and Recon v2.1 estimates of unobserved clonotypes. OLGA was used to compute generation probabilities for all TCRbeta clonotypes that the gDNA method yielded from a few donors. TCRdb limited this immuneACCESS table to in-frame rearrangements with V and J called. A share of clones is missing; checked studies link under half to unresolved V genes, and the rest is unexplained. V and J calls and clone size come straight from that table; D and trimming were deduced from the DNA. This sample lists approximately 720,000 clones; 72% were detected once. Together, the top ten hold about 1.7% of the sample.

Here is what the overall study found, with its caveats: Sharing across several donors was observed for roughly 5% of naive CD4, about 3.2% of naive CD8, over 2% of memory CD4, and around 0.44% of memory CD8 clonotypes. Incomplete sequencing was indicated by rarefaction of sorted-subset datasets, despite the large sequencing depth. Because the study included a small number of donors, the genetic and exposure-history diversity represented was limited. Only blood was sampled, and tissue TCR repertoires likely differ from those in blood. Compared with non-shared clonotypes, clonotypes shared by all four sorted-subset donors had higher generation probabilities. Based on pairwise subsampling, the degree of clonotype sharing among donors was expected to be affected by sequencing depth. Naive subsets generally had larger estimated clonotype richness than memory subsets.

The sample was memory CD4+ T cells sorted from blood. What the cell subset or site label conveys for this sample: CD45RA-negative fraction. The source of this sequence is a woman aged 25 to 39 in good health.

In nucleotides, the sequence is TGCAGCGTTGAAGCGGCAGGTATAGAGCAGTTCTTC. Its translation is CSVEAAGIEQFF. The sequence is built from TRBV29-1 and TRBJ2-1; the D gene is not confidently resolved. At the junction V is shortened by 1 base and J by 10 bases, with 11 bases in between. Based on the germline V gene, the CDR1 and CDR2 sequences are SQVTM and ANQGSEA. The CDR3 runs 12 residues from the cysteine to the phenylalanine. Solely the CDR3 DNA is kept, with 36 bases framed from the first base.